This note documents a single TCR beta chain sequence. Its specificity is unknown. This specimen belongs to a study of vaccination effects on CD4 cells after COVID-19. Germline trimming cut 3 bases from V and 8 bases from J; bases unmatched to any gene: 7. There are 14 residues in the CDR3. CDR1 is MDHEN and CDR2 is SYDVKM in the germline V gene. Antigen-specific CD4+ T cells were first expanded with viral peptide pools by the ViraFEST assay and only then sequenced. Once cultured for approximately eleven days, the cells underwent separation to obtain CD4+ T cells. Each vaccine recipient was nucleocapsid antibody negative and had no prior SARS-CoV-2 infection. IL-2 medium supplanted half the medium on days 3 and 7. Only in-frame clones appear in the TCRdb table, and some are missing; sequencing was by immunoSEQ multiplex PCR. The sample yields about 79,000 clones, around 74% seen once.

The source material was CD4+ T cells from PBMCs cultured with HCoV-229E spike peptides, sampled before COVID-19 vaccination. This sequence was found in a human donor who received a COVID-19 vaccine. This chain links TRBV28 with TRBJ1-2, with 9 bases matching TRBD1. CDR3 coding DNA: TGTGCCAGCAGTTTCTCTGGGACAGGGAACGGCTACACCTTC. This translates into CASSFSGTGNGYTF.